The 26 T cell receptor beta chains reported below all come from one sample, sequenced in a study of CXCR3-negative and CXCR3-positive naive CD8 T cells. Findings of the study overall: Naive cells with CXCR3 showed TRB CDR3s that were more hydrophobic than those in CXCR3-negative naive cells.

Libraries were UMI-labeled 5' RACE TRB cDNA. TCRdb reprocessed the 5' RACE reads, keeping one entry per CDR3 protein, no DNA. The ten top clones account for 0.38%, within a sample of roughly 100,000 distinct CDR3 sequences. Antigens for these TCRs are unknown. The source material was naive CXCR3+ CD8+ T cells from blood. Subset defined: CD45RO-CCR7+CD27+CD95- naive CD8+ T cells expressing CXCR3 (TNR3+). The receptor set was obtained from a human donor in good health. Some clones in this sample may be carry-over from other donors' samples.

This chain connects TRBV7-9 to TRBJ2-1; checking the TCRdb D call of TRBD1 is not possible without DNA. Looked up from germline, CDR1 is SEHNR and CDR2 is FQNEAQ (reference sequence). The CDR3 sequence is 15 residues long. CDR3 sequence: CASSLVRGGLNEQFF.

The CDR3 loop reads CASSSIQYEQYF. This chain joins TRBV7-2 and TRBJ2-7. Germline CDR1 and CDR2: SGHTA and FQGNSA. The CDR3 is made up of 12 amino acids.

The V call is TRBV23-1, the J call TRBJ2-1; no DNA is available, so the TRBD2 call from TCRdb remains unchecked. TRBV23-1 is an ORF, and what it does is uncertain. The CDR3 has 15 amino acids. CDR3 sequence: CASSPSGRARNEQFF.

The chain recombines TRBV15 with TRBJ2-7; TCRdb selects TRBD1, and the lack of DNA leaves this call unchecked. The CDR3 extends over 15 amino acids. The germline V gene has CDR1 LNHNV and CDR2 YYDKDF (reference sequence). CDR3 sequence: CATSGGLEVSYEQYF.

The CDR3 spells CASSQLGQGRSYGYTF. This chain joins TRBV4-2 and TRBJ1-2; TCRdb returns TRBD1, unconfirmable since there is no DNA. The CDR3 has 16 residues. CDR1 is LGHNA and CDR2 is YNFKEQ in the germline V gene.

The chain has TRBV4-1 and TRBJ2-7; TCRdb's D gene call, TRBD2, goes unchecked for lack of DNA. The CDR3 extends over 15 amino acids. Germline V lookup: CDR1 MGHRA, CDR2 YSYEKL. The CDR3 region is CASSQEGGVGDEQYF.

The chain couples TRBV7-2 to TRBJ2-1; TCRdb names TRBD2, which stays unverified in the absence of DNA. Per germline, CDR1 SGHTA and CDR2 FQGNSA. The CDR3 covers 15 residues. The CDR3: CASRAGGAKYNEQFF.

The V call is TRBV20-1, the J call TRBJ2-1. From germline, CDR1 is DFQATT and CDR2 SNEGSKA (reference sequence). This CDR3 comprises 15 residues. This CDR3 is CSAGVKYSSYNEQFF.

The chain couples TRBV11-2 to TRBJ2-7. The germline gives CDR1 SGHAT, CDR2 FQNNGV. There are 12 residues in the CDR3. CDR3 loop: CASSSVGYEQYF.

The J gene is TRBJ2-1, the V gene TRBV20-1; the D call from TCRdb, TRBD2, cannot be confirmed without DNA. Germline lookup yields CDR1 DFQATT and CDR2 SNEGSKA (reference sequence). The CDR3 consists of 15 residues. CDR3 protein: CSAVEVAGLYNEQFF.

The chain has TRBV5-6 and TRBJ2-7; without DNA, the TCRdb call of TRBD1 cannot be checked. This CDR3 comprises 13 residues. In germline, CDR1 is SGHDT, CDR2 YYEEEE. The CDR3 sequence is CATQGGPTYEQYF.

This CDR3 reads CASSINRGPYEQYF. This chain joins TRBV6-5 and TRBJ2-7; the D call of TRBD1 rests on TCRdb alone, since no DNA is present to check it. Germline CDR1 MNHEY, CDR2 SVGAGI. The CDR3 has 14 residues.

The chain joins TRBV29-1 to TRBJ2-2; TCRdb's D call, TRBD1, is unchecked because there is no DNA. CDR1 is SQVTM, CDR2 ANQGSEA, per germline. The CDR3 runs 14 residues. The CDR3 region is CSVGAGTNTGELFF.

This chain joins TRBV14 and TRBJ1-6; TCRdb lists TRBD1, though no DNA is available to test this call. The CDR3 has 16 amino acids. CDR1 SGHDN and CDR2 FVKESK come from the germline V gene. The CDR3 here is CASSRGTVDYNSPLHF.

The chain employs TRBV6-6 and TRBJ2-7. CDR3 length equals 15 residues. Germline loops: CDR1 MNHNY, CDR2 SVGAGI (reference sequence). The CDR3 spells CASSYLRVSSYEQYF.

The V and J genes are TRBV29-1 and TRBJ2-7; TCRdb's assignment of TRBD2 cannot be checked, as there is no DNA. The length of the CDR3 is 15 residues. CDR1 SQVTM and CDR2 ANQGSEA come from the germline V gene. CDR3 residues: CSVIAGLAGDYEQYF.

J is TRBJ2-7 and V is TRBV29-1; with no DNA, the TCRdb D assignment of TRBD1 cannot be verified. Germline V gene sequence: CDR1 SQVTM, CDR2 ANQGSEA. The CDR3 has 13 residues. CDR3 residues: CSVGDILSYEQYF.

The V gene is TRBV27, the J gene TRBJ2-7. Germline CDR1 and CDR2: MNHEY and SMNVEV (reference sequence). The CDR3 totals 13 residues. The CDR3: CASSLADSSEQYF.

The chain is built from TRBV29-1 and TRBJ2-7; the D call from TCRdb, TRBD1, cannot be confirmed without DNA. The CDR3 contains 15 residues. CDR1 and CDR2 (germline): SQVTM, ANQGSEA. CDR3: CSVEDGRTGVYEQYF.

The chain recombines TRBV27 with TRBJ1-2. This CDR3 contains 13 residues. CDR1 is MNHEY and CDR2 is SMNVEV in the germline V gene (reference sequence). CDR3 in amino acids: CASSSEGNYGYTF.

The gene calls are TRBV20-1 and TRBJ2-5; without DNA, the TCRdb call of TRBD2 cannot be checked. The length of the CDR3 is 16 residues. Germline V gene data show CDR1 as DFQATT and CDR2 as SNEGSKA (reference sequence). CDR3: CSARIGLAGGEETQYF.

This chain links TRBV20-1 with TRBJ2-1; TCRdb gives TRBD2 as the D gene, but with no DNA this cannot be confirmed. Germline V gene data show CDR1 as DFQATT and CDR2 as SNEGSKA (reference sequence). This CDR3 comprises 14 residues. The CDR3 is CSARLASTYNEQFF.

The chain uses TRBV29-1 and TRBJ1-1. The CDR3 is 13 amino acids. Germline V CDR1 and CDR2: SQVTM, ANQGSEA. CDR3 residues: CSVGLRLNTEAFF.

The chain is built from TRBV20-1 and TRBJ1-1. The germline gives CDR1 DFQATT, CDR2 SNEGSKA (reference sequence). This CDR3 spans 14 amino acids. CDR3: CSARDWEGLTEAFF.

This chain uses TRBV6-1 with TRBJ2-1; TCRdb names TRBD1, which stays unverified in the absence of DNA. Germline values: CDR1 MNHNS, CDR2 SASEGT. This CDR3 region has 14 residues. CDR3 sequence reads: CASSEAGAYNEQFF.

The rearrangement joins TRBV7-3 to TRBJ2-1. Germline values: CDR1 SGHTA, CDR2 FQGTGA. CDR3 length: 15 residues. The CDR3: CASSFSGASYNEQFF.